A single sample gave rise to the 10 T cell receptor beta chains below, sequenced in a study of T-cell reconstitution after alpha-beta-depleted transplantation in children. Preparation of the TCRbeta library involved a method that used unique molecular identifiers. TCRdb ran MiXCR on the PCR reads and lists one entry per CDR3 protein. The sample has about 400,000 distinct CDR3 sequences, roughly 22% seen once. Sequencing used PBMCs from the stem cell graft donor, obtained from the stem cell graft. The origin of the receptors is a human donor who donated a stem cell graft to a child with acute myeloid leukemia.

The chain has TRBV3-1 and TRBJ2-7; 9 bases map to TRBD2. With V trimmed by 3 bases and J by 5 bases, 8 bases remained unmatched. Per germline, CDR1 LGHDT and CDR2 YNNKEL (reference sequence). The CDR3 runs 15 residues. The CDR3 loop reads CASSHRVAGVDEQYF. CDR3 DNA sequence: TGTGCCAGCAGCCACCGGGTAGCGGGAGTGGACGAGCAGTACTTC.

This clonotype was detected only a few times. The chain joins TRBV15 to TRBJ2-1, with 10 bases identical to TRBD2. With V trimmed by 1 base and J by 4 bases, 4 bases remained unmatched. The CDR3 has 16 residues. The germline gives CDR1 LNHNV, CDR2 YYDKDF (reference sequence). The CDR3 loop reads CATSRVTGLAYNEQFF. CDR3 DNA: TGTGCCACCAGCAGAGTTACGGGACTAGCGTACAATGAGCAGTTCTTC.

The chain has TRBV20-1 and TRBJ1-1; D gene ambiguous. V lost 3 bases, J lost 7 bases, and 9 bases lay in between. The CDR3 spans 11 residues. CDR1 is DFQATT, CDR2 SNEGSKA, per germline (reference sequence). CDR3 in amino acids: CSARTPLEAFF. The CDR3 DNA follows: TGCAGTGCTAGGACACCGCTTGAAGCTTTCTTT.

This clonotype showed up just a few times. This chain joins TRBV25-1 and TRBJ1-2; D may be TRBD1 (5 bases). This CDR3 is built from 13 residues. V was cut by 1 base and J by 6 bases, with 9 bases left in between. The V gene's germline CDR1 is MGHDK and CDR2 SYGVNS. CDR3 in DNA: TGTGCCAGCAGTGAATCAGAGGGGCATGGCTACACCTTC. This codes for CASSESEGHGYTF.

This clonotype was seen a few times. This chain uses TRBV12-3 or TRBV12-4 with TRBJ2-1; D possibly matches TRBD1 or TRBD2 (5 bases each). Trimming removed 1 base from V and 0 bases from J, with 10 bases in between. This CDR3 spans 16 amino acids. In DNA, the CDR3 is TGTGCCAGCAGTTTAGACGGGACCCTCTCCTACAATGAGCAGTTCTTC. As protein: CASSLDGTLSYNEQFF.

The chain uses TRBV7-8 and TRBJ2-3; TRBD1 matches at 10 bases. In germline, CDR1 is SGHVS, CDR2 FQNEAQ. The CDR3 has 17 residues. Trimming cost V 6 bases and J 3 bases; bases outside gene matches: 12. CDR3 sequence: CASRQPGQGMVTDTQYF. CDR3 DNA sequence: TGTGCCAGCAGGCAACCGGGACAGGGGATGGTGACAGATACGCAGTATTTT.

In its sample, this clonotype was seen a few times. The rearrangement links TRBV12-3 or TRBV12-4 to TRBJ1-1; TRBD1 might be the D (6 bases). The CDR3 has 14 amino acids. Trimming cost V 5 bases and J 3 bases, with 13 bases left between them. CDR3 protein: CASSRGAGYTEAFF. The CDR3 DNA follows: TGTGCCAGCAGTCGGGGGGCGGGGTACACTGAAGCTTTCTTT.

The rearrangement uses TRBV11-2 and TRBJ2-7; D uncertain. CDR3 size: 15 residues. The germline gives CDR1 SGHAT, CDR2 FQNNGV. Trimming cost V 5 bases and J 4 bases, with 18 bases left between them. The CDR3 nucleotides read TGTGCCAGCAGCCCGTCACACACCGCTAGATACGAGCAGTACTTC. This gives the protein CASSPSHTARYEQYF.

The J gene is TRBJ2-2, the V gene TRBV27; a possible D gene is TRBD1 (6 bases). Germline V lookup: CDR1 MNHEY, CDR2 SMNVEV (reference sequence). The CDR3 extends over 16 amino acids. Trimming took off 2 bases at V and 5 bases at J, with 15 bases between the two ends. This chain's CDR3 is CASSLNLLTGTGELFF. The CDR3 DNA follows: TGTGCCAGCAGTTTAAATCTACTAACAGGGACCGGGGAGCTGTTTTTT.

The chain has TRBV7-2 and TRBJ2-7, with 13 positions matching TRBD2. V lost 0 bases and J lost 6; bases outside the gene matches: 5. The CDR3 spans 16 residues. From germline, CDR1 is SGHTA and CDR2 FQGNSA. The CDR3 spells CASSLALAGGVFEQYF. CDR3 DNA: TGTGCCAGCAGCTTAGCACTAGCGGGAGGGGTATTCGAGCAGTACTTC.